This passage covers 21 T cell receptor beta chains from one sample sequenced in a study of spatial heterogeneity in lung cancer. Time point indicated: sample taken at primary tumor resection. Whole RNA, isolated from tumor, nontumor lung or frozen PBMC, was sequenced without prior sorting. MiXCR, applied by TCRdb to the 5' RACE reads, yields one record per CDR3 protein. The repertoire holds 7,500 to 8,000 distinct CDR3 sequences, roughly 8.6% seen once, with about half in the top ten. Sequenced here: PBMCs, sampled at surgery. The source of these receptors is a male donor with early-stage non-small cell lung cancer.

This clonotype came up many times. This beta chain represents an off-target read in a library built for alpha chains; its size is of limited meaning. This chain connects TRBV20-1 to TRBJ2-5, with TRBD2 matching over 8 bases. CDR3 size: 15 residues. V shed 5 bases and J 2 bases; nucleotides not matched to a gene: 10. Per the germline V gene, CDR1 is DFQATT and CDR2 is SNEGSKA (reference sequence). The CDR3 reads CSADSGLAIQETQYF. The CDR3 DNA reads TGCAGTGCTGATTCCGGACTAGCAATTCAAGAGACCCAGTACTTC.

This clonotype was counted at least ten times. This beta chain is an unintended read in a library built for alpha chains; its size means little. V gene TRBV6-6 combines with J gene TRBJ2-7; D is unresolved. This CDR3 spans 14 amino acids. V lost 2 bases and J lost 5, with 13 bases in between. Germline V CDR1 and CDR2: MNHNY, SVGAGI (reference sequence). The CDR3 region is CASSYKGLNDEQYF. The CDR3 nucleotides are TGTGCCAGCAGTTACAAGGGCTTAAACGACGAGCAGTACTTC.

About this clonotype: With the library built for alpha chains, this beta chain is off target and its frequency is not meaningful. The gene calls are TRBV10-3 and TRBJ2-1; 8 bases agree with TRBD2. Germline trimming cut 0 bases from V and 6 bases from J; bases unmatched to any gene: 4. Per the germline V gene, CDR1 is ENHRY and CDR2 is SYGVKD. CDR3 size: 15 residues. The CDR3 protein is CAISESAGDSNEQFF. The CDR3 DNA is TGTGCCATCAGTGAGTCAGCGGGAGATTCCAATGAGCAGTTCTTC.

This clonotype is categorized as medium-sized. This beta chain is an unintended read in a library built for alpha chains; its size means little. This chain uses TRBV27 with TRBJ1-1; D remains unclear. The V gene's germline CDR1 is MNHEY and CDR2 SMNVEV (reference sequence). The CDR3 totals 15 residues. Trimming took 0 bases from V and 5 from J, leaving 13 bases between them. As DNA, the CDR3 is TGTGCCAGCAGTTTATCGATCGGGGATGGGACTGAAGCTTTCTTT. Protein: CASSLSIGDGTEAFF.

The sample holds many counts of this clonotype. This beta chain appears as a stray read in a library generated for alpha chains; its size is not informative. The chain links TRBV20-1 to TRBJ2-3; no firm D call. V was clipped by 0 bases and J by 7 bases, with 8 bases between them. Germline lookup yields CDR1 DFQATT and CDR2 SNEGSKA (reference sequence). CDR3 length equals 12 residues. CDR3 sequence reads: CSARDPPNTQYF. The CDR3 DNA reads as TGCAGTGCTAGAGATCCCCCAAATACGCAGTATTTT.

This clonotype was seen at least ten times. This beta chain is a stray read from a library made for alpha chains; its abundance is not meaningful. The rearrangement links TRBV7-2 to TRBJ2-1, with 11 positions matching TRBD2. With V trimmed by 5 bases and J by 3 bases, 3 bases remained unmatched. Germline V lookup: CDR1 SGHTA, CDR2 FQGNSA. This CDR3 is built from 15 residues. CDR3 in amino acids: CASSISGRDYNEQFF. CDR3 nucleotide sequence: TGTGCCAGCAGCATTAGCGGGAGGGACTACAATGAGCAGTTCTTC. Full variable domain (rest looked up from reference TRBV7-2 and TRBJ2-1): GAGVSQSPSNKVTEKGKDVELRCDPISGHTALYWYRQSLGQGLEFLIYFQGNSAPDKSGLPSDRFSAERTGGSVSTLTIQRTQQEDSAVYLCASSISGRDYNEQFFGPGTRLTVL.

This clonotype showed up many times. This beta chain was picked up by a library intended for alpha chains and is off target, so its count carries little meaning. The V gene is TRBV6-1, the J gene TRBJ1-2; 9 bases are a match to TRBD1. Germline V CDR1 and CDR2: MNHNS, SASEGT. The CDR3 contains 13 residues. Unmatched junction bases numbered 4, after V lost 5 bases and J lost 6 bases. The CDR3 sequence: CASSLGTGNGYTF. In nucleotides, the CDR3 is TGTGCCAGCAGTCTAGGGACAGGGAATGGCTACACCTTC.

With regard to this clonotype: This beta chain is an unintended read in a library built for alpha chains; its size means little. The chain is built from TRBV6-2 or TRBV6-3 and TRBJ1-2, with no clear D. The CDR3 length is 13 residues. The germline CDR1 and CDR2 sequences are MNHEY and SVGEGT. Trimming took off 6 bases at V and 0 bases at J, with 8 bases between the two ends. For the CDR3, the DNA is TGTGCCAGCAGCACCGGGACTAACTATGGCTACACCTTC. Translating it yields CASSTGTNYGYTF.

This clonotype was recorded many times. This beta chain is an unintended read in a library built for alpha chains; its size means little. The chain has TRBV6-2 or TRBV6-3 and TRBJ2-7, with D possibly being TRBD1 (5 bases). Germline V gene lookup returns CDR1 MNHEY and CDR2 SVGEGT. This CDR3 region has 15 residues. With 6 bases removed from V and 1 base from J, the gap between germline ends came to 16 bases. CDR3: CASSALGTGSYEQYF. The DNA of the CDR3 is TGTGCCAGCAGCGCTTTGGGAACAGGATCCTACGAGCAGTACTTC.

This clonotype was detected many times. This beta chain lies outside the target of a library built for alpha chains; its clone size means little. This chain links TRBV7-8 with TRBJ1-2, with D perhaps matching TRBD1 (6 bases). The length of the CDR3 is 15 residues. V was clipped by 5 bases and J by 1 base, with 14 bases between them. Germline CDR1 reads SGHVS; CDR2 reads FQNEAQ. DNA of the CDR3: TGTGCCAGCAGCCCCCTCGGGGACAATAACTATGGCTACACCTTC. Encoded protein: CASSPLGDNNYGYTF.

This clonotype was counted only a few times. This beta chain slipped into a library made for alpha chains as a stray read, so its size is not meaningful. The chain employs TRBV7-9 and TRBJ2-3, with D tentatively TRBD2 (5 bases). With 9 bases removed from V and 4 bases from J, the gap between germline ends came to 14 bases. The CDR3 consists of 13 residues. Germline values: CDR1 SEHNR, CDR2 FQNEAQ (reference sequence). CDR3 protein: CASVRRGADTQYF. The CDR3 nucleotides read TGTGCCAGTGTTCGTCGGGGAGCAGATACGCAGTATTTT.

This clonotype was recorded many times. The size of this beta chain means little, since it is a stray read in a library made for alpha chains. The gene calls are TRBV29-1 and TRBJ1-5; TRBD1 matches 7 bases. J lost 0 bases, V lost 5 bases, and 1 base had no gene match. Germline V CDR1 and CDR2: SQVTM, ANQGSEA. This CDR3 contains 13 residues. In DNA form, the CDR3 reads TGCAGCGTTTCAGGGGGTAGCAATCAGCCCCAGCATTTT. It is translated as CSVSGGSNQPQHF. The entire variable domain, with the rest obtained from reference TRBV29-1 and TRBJ1-5, is as follows: SAVISQKPSRDICQRGTSLTIQCQVDSQVTMMFWYRQQPGQSLTLIATANQGSEATYESGFVIDKFPISRPNLTFSTLTVSNMSPEDSSIYLCSVSGGSNQPQHFGDGTRLSIL.

This clonotype was seen a few times. This beta chain is a stray read from a library made for alpha chains; its abundance is not meaningful. V usage is TRBV29-1 and J usage is TRBJ1-2; D not certain. V was clipped by 6 bases and J by 4 bases, with 15 bases between them. From germline, CDR1 is SQVTM and CDR2 ANQGSEA. This CDR3 spans 13 amino acids. As DNA, the CDR3 is TGCAGCGTCGCTATGGTGGAAGGCTATGGCTACACCTTC. Its translation is CSVAMVEGYGYTF.

This clonotype was seen repeatedly, ten times or more. This beta chain is a stray sequence in a library constructed for alpha chains; its clone size is not meaningful. V gene TRBV9 combines with J gene TRBJ2-3, with D possibly being TRBD2 (6 bases). CDR3 length equals 15 residues. Per the germline V gene, CDR1 is SGDLS and CDR2 is YYNGEE. Trimming cost V 0 bases and J 2 bases, with 10 bases left between them. DNA for the CDR3: TGTGCCAGCAGCGTAGCGGGAGTGTTCACAGATACGCAGTATTTT. It yields the protein CASSVAGVFTDTQYF.

As to this clonotype: Being off target in a library aimed at alpha chains, this beta chain has a size of little meaning. The rearrangement uses TRBV24-1 and TRBJ2-3; D call uncertain. Germline CDR1 KGHDR, CDR2 SFDVKD. Trimming took 4 bases from V and 0 from J, leaving 10 bases between them. The CDR3 totals 15 residues. The DNA of the CDR3 is TGTGCCACCAGTGAGGGCGGTACTAGCACAGATACGCAGTATTTT. It codes for CATSEGGTSTDTQYF.

This clonotype came up many times. This beta chain is an off-target read within a library intended for alpha chains, so its frequency means little. CDR3 sequence: CASSVGDSGANVLTF. In DNA, the CDR3 is TGTGCCAGTAGTGTAGGGGACTCTGGGGCCAACGTCCTGACTTTC. The rearrangement joins TRBV19 to TRBJ2-6, with a tentative D call TRBD1 (5 bases). Germline lookup yields CDR1 LNHDA and CDR2 SQIVND (reference sequence). Between the trimmed V and J ends, which lost 5 bases and 0 bases, there was a span of 8 bases. The CDR3 sequence is 15 residues long.

Of note for this clonotype: Within a library made for alpha chains, this beta chain is off target, and its count is uninformative. The gene calls are TRBV7-9 and TRBJ2-5, with 9 bases matching TRBD1. The germline V gene has CDR1 SEHNR and CDR2 FQNEAQ (reference sequence). V trimming: 5 bases; J trimming: 2 bases; junction bases outside the gene matches: 9. The CDR3 runs 16 residues. The DNA of the CDR3 is TGTGCCAGCAGCCCACCCGACAGGGGGATTCAAGAGACCCAGTACTTC. This codes for CASSPPDRGIQETQYF.

In its sample, this clonotype was seen a few times. The library was built for alpha chains, so this beta chain is an off-target read and its size means little. The V gene is TRBV19, the J gene TRBJ1-1; the D gene is possibly TRBD1 (5 bases). The CDR3 has 12 residues. With 5 bases removed from V and 8 bases from J, the gap between germline ends came to 12 bases. Germline-derived CDR1 and CDR2 are LNHDA and SQIVND (reference sequence). Here the CDR3 DNA reads TGTGCCAGTAGTCCGGGACCCAGGGAAGCTTTCTTT. Protein: CASSPGPREAFF.

This clonotype was seen ten or more times. This beta chain is off target for a library built for alpha chains, so its abundance means little. The rearrangement links TRBV27 to TRBJ2-1; 10 bases match TRBD2. The CDR3 contains 16 residues. V lost 3 bases, J lost 6 bases, and 8 bases stayed unmatched. Germline lookup yields CDR1 MNHEY and CDR2 SMNVEV (reference sequence). The CDR3 here is CASSFPSGRKFNEQFF. In nucleotides, the CDR3 is TGTGCCAGCAGTTTCCCTAGCGGGAGAAAGTTCAATGAGCAGTTCTTC.

This clonotype was counted at least ten times. The library was prepared for alpha chains; this beta chain is a stray read, so its frequency means little. This chain joins TRBV6-1 and TRBJ2-5; D is ambiguous. The germline V and J ends were trimmed by 3 bases and 2 bases, with 7 bases remaining between them. The CDR3 is 13 residues long. Germline V gives CDR1 MNHNS, CDR2 SASEGT. Here the CDR3 DNA reads TGTGCCAGCAGTGAGCATCAGCAAGAGACCCAGTACTTC. Its protein is CASSEHQQETQYF.

This clonotype rates as medium-sized. Compared with germline, one end of the junction differs, possibly owing to a read error. This beta chain was picked up by a library intended for alpha chains and is off target, so its count carries little meaning. The rearrangement uses TRBV7-2 and TRBJ2-1; no firm D call. CDR1 and CDR2 from the germline V gene are SGHTA and FQGNSA. The CDR3 is made up of 16 amino acids. Here the CDR3 DNA reads TGTGCCAGCAGCTCCTGGAGCGAGTCCTCCCACAATGAGCAGTTCTTC. This sequence encodes CASSSWSESSHNEQFF.